The subject of this entry is one TCR beta chain. Its antigen remains unknown. The treatment: around 19 received Ad26.COV2.S at low or high dose, single or two shots; 5 received placebo; per-sample allocation not given. Each sample was drawn 63 days after the first injection (of vaccine or placebo). TCRdb's table, derived via immunoSEQ multiplex PCR, lists solely in-frame clones and lacks some. In the table there are approximately 460,000 clones, 89% of which are singletons. This specimen comes from a study of Ad26.COV2.S vaccination and SARS-CoV-2 variants. Turning to the study itself: The authors gave Ad26.COV2.S intramuscularly, either once or twice 56 days apart.

The study's findings and limits: Quantification of TCR breadth and depth may have yielded underestimates of total T cell responses.

The sequence was obtained from a person aged 18 to 65 who received the Ad26.COV2.S COVID-19 vaccine or a placebo. Sample: peripheral blood, taken in a trial of Ad26.COV2.S vaccine versus placebo.

This chain's CDR3 is CASSLIGASGRARSNEQFF. DNA for the CDR3: TGTGCCAGCAGTTTAATCGGGGCAAGCGGGAGGGCCCGAAGCAATGAGCAGTTCTTC. The V gene is TRBV27, the J gene TRBJ2-1; 10 bases align to TRBD2. This CDR3 contains 19 residues. The V and J ends lost 2 bases and 6 bases, in that order; junction bases with no gene match: 16. The germline CDR1 and CDR2 sequences are MNHEY and SMNVEV (reference sequence).